This T cell receptor (beta chain) is drawn from a study of read filtering for tumor transcriptome and immune sequencing. Study summary: Per sample, TCR-region reads ranged about 4 to 11 million by IR-seq, roughly 85 to 1,300 by RNA-seq.

Molecular barcoded adaptors covering alpha/delta and beta/gamma chains were used on roughly 400 ng RNA. TCRdb re-called the reads through MiXCR, storing one row per CDR3 protein. The sample contains 40,000 to 50,000 distinct CDR3 sequences, approximately 19% of which appear only once. Notes on the study in general: Single-read clonotypes: about 81.9% of IR-seq clonotypes (around 3.5% of reads), around three quarters of RNA-seq clonotypes (44.6% of reads).

This clonotype occurred a few times. Its target is unknown. Material for sequencing was a population of CD138-negative cells sorted from bone marrow. This receptor was obtained from a donor aged 40 or older with multiple myeloma.

The CDR3 DNA reads TGTGCCAGTACCACAGGGGCAGGAGAAAAACTGTTTTTT. Translated: CASTTGAGEKLFF. This sequence joins TRBV19 and TRBJ1-4, with 7 bases identical to TRBD1. In germline, CDR1 is LNHDA, CDR2 SQIVND (reference sequence). V was pared by 7 bases and J by 8 bases, with 7 bases of the junction left unmatched. The CDR3 extends over 13 amino acids.